Below are 14 T cell receptor beta chains sequenced from a single sample in a study of spatial heterogeneity in lung cancer. MiXCR was run by TCRdb on the 5' RACE reads, yielding one entry per CDR3 protein. Here the sample spans under 100,000 distinct CDR3 sequences, around 8.6% being singletons. Time point reported: sample taken at primary tumor resection. The study sequenced unsorted whole RNA from tumor, nontumor lung or frozen PBMC. Sample: PBMCs, taken at surgery. These receptors came from a male donor with early-stage non-small cell lung cancer.

The chain uses TRBV29-1 and TRBJ2-3, with D perhaps being TRBD1 or TRBD2 (5 bases each). The CDR3 is 14 residues long. Trimming shortened V by 4 bases and J by 0 bases, and 11 bases separated the two germline ends. CDR1 and CDR2 (germline): SQVTM, ANQGSEA. Here the CDR3 reads CSVVDGASTDTQYF. CDR3 in DNA: TGCAGCGTTGTAGACGGGGCTAGCACAGATACGCAGTATTTT.

This clonotype was seen once. The chain recombines TRBV18 with TRBJ1-1; D gene unclear. V shed 6 bases and J shed 1 base, with 15 bases lying between them. The CDR3 loop spans 15 amino acids. The germline CDR1 and CDR2 sequences are KGHSH and LQKENI. In nucleotides, the CDR3 is TGTGCCAGCTCGGGTTCCCTGTTGGGGAACACTGAAGCTTTCTTT. Protein: CASSGSLLGNTEAFF.

This clonotype was seen a few times. The chain carries TRBV5-1 and TRBJ2-5, with D tentatively TRBD1 (6 bases). CDR3 length equals 13 residues. The ends were cut back, 2 bases at V and 5 bases at J, with 10 bases in the middle. Germline CDR1 reads SGHRS; CDR2 reads YFSETQ. CDR3 bases: TGCGCCAGCAGCTTAAGGGGGAAGGAGACCCAGTACTTC. Protein sequence: CASSLRGKETQYF.

This clonotype was counted a single time. The rearrangement links TRBV4-2 to TRBJ2-3, with D perhaps TRBD2 (6 bases). Trimming left V 4 bases short and J 1 base short, with 9 bases between. CDR3 length: 14 residues. Germline V gene lookup returns CDR1 LGHNA and CDR2 YNFKEQ. Here the CDR3 DNA reads TGTGCCAGCAGCCCCTGGGGGGGCACAGATACGCAGTATTTT. This encodes CASSPWGGTDTQYF.

In this sample, this clonotype turned up a few times. The V gene is TRBV12-3 or TRBV12-4, the J gene TRBJ1-1; D not resolved. Trimming shortened V by 5 bases and J by 1 base, and 8 bases separated the two germline ends. The CDR3 has 13 amino acids. The CDR3 DNA sequence: TGTGCCAGCAGTCGGACGGAGAACACTGAAGCTTTCTTT. Translating it yields CASSRTENTEAFF.

The chain links TRBV5-4 to TRBJ1-2, with D unclear. The length of the CDR3 is 14 residues. Germline CDR1 and CDR2: SGHNT and YYREEE (reference sequence). Trimming cost V 4 bases and J 0 bases, with 10 bases left between them. As DNA, the CDR3 is TGTGCCAGCAGCCCCCCCCTCCCTAACTATGGCTACACCTTC. This encodes CASSPPLPNYGYTF. The variable domain in full, completed from reference TRBV5-4 and TRBJ1-2, reads ETGVTQSPTHLIKTRGQQVTLRCSSQSGHNTVSWYQQALGQGPQFIFQYYREEENGRGNFPPRFSGLQFPNYSSELNVNALELDDSALYLCASSPPLPNYGYTFGSGTRLTVV.

This clonotype turned up a few times. The chain employs TRBV10-3 and TRBJ2-5; TRBD2 aligns across 15 bases. With 4 bases clipped from V and 5 bases from J, the junction kept 5 bases outside the gene matches. Germline V gene data show CDR1 as ENHRY and CDR2 as SYGVKD. The length of the CDR3 is 16 residues. The CDR3 DNA reads TGTGCCATCAGTGGGACTAGCGGGGGGGCGCGGGAGACCCAGTACTTC. Its protein product is CAISGTSGGARETQYF.

J is TRBJ2-1 and V is TRBV4-2; 16 nucleotides agree with TRBD2. From germline, CDR1 is LGHNA and CDR2 YNFKEQ. This CDR3 has 19 residues. Trimming removed 7 bases from V and 0 bases from J; junction bases left unmatched: 9. CDR3: CASTLGTSGRVSSYNEQFF. CDR3 in DNA: TGTGCCAGCACTCTGGGGACTAGCGGGAGGGTCAGCTCCTACAATGAGCAGTTCTTC.

This clonotype was seen only a few times. J is TRBJ1-4 and V is TRBV29-1, with D possibly matching TRBD1 (5 bases). CDR3 size: 13 residues. Trimming took off 6 bases at V and 6 bases at J, with 14 bases between the two ends. Germline V CDR1 and CDR2: SQVTM, ANQGSEA. The CDR3 reads CSVKDGGDEKLFF. The CDR3 coding sequence is TGCAGCGTAAAGGACGGGGGTGATGAAAAACTGTTTTTT.

A single count supports this clonotype. The final CDR3 position lacks the conserved phenylalanine or tryptophan, pointing to a likely read error. The chain couples TRBV7-8 to TRBJ1-1; tentatively, D is TRBD1 (5 bases). This CDR3 is 14 amino acids long. Trimming left V 4 bases short and J 7 bases short, with 16 bases between. Germline CDR1 reads SGHVS; CDR2 reads FQNEAQ. CDR3 sequence: CASSSTWGRNEAFY. CDR3 nucleotide sequence: TGTGCCAGCAGCTCAACCTGGGGACGTAATGAAGCTTTCTAT.

The chain uses TRBV12-3 or TRBV12-4 and TRBJ2-4, with a weak D call TRBD2 (6 bases). The CDR3 is 16 amino acids. The V end lost 3 bases, the J end lost 3 bases, and 15 bases lay between the germline ends. The CDR3 nucleotides are TGTGCCAGCAGTTTTCTGTCGGGAGAGGGCAAAAACATTCAGTACTTC. Its translation is CASSFLSGEGKNIQYF.

The gene calls are TRBV5-4 and TRBJ2-1; 8 nucleotides agree with TRBD1. Germline lookup yields CDR1 SGHNT and CDR2 YYREEE (reference sequence). V gave up 1 base and J gave up 5 bases; unmatched junction bases: 8. This CDR3 is 16 amino acids long. CDR3 amino acids: CASSLPGTGAHNEQFF. CDR3 bases: TGTGCCAGCAGCTTGCCGGGGACAGGCGCACACAATGAGCAGTTCTTC.

This clonotype was picked up many times. The V gene is TRBV7-2, the J gene TRBJ2-1; D possibly corresponds to TRBD1 (6 bases). Trimming cost V 5 bases and J 2 bases, with 13 bases left between them. The germline CDR1 and CDR2 sequences are SGHTA and FQGNSA. The CDR3 is made up of 15 amino acids. In nucleotides, the CDR3 is TGTGCCAGCAGCCCCAGGGACATTACCTACAATGAGCAGTTCTTC. It specifies CASSPRDITYNEQFF.

The chain joins TRBV28 to TRBJ2-3; the D gene is possibly TRBD1 (6 bases). With 5 bases removed from V and 6 bases from J, the gap between germline ends came to 18 bases. This CDR3 has 15 amino acids. Looked up from germline, CDR1 is MDHEN and CDR2 is SYDVKM. Here the CDR3 reads CASSLRQVNLDTQYF. The CDR3 DNA follows: TGTGCCAGCAGTCTTCGACAGGTTAATCTCGATACGCAGTATTTT.